This is a list of T cell receptor beta chains from one sample in a study of blood T cell repertoires in COVID-19. Profiled with immunoSEQ multiplex PCR; TCRdb holds only in-frame clones, not every one. The table lists 300,000 to 450,000 clones, 75% to 90% of them singletons, with 1% in the top ten. Sequences were obtained from PBMCs or T cells enriched from blood (not recorded which). The receptors here all came from a man between 18 and 29 years old who had recovered from COVID-19. Each CDR3 is given with its conserved first and last residue.

j_call v_call cdr3_aa
TRBJ2-6 TRBV4-3 CASGGTGSGANVLTF
TRBJ2-1 TRBV28 CATGTSGRYNEQFF
TRBJ1-1 TRBV14 CASSQGTTLGAFF
TRBJ1-1 TRBV28 CASSLFAGALTEAFF
TRBJ1-2 TRBV21-1 CASSTGVNYGYTF
TRBJ2-1 TRBV5-4 CASSLGTSGRGEQFF
TRBJ2-2 TRBV5-4 CASSPGLAGERDTGELFF
TRBJ2-3 TRBV19 CASSTAILAGGGDTQYF
TRBJ2-2 TRBV4-1 CASRLTSGGTNTGELFF
TRBJ1-2 TRBV15 CATSREGQGAVRSYTF